The TCR beta chain under discussion was sequenced for a study of blood T cell repertoires in COVID-19. Turning to the study itself: Sites in the United States, Italy and Spain provided acute and convalescent COVID-19 samples.

The participants were between 18 and 89 years old and came from some 23 US areas. Germline values: CDR1 MNHEY, CDR2 SMNVEV (reference sequence). The CDR3 runs to 19 residues. Germline trimming cut 3 bases from V and 1 base from J; bases unmatched to any gene: 12. Clones were read by immunoSEQ multiplex PCR, and TCRdb kept only the in-frame ones, dropping some. The data contain some 240,000 clones, approximately 86% of them seen just once; the ten biggest clones take up roughly 3.5%. The chain links TRBV27 to TRBJ2-6, with TRBD1 matching 7 bases. The clonotype originates from a woman in her 40s with acute COVID-19. The specimen sequenced was PBMCs or T cells enriched from blood (not recorded which). The CDR3 loop reads CASSFTPTGYPSGANVLTF. The CDR3 DNA is TGTGCCAGCAGTTTCACCCCGACAGGGTACCCATCTGGGGCCAACGTCCTGACTTTC. The variable domain in full, with the rest retrieved from reference TRBV27 and TRBJ2-6, is EAQVTQNPRYLITVTGKKLTVTCSQNMNHEYMSWYRQDPGLGLRQIYYSMNVEVTDKGDVPEGYKVSRKEKRNFPLILESPSPNQTSLYFCASSFTPTGYPSGANVLTFGAGSRLTVL.